This paragraph reports one T cell receptor (beta chain). Which antigen it targets is not known. Base-call qualities are not available, and no considerably larger clone is one nucleotide away. These data come from a study of T cell changes during pregnancy in multiple sclerosis (dated by TCRdb to between 2019 and 2020). In terms of the full investigation: Changes in the T cell repertoire over the course of pregnancy were examined in this study in women with multiple sclerosis.

The library was prepared using the immunoSEQ multiplex PCR assay. This immuneACCESS table, as held by TCRdb, lists in-frame sequences with V and J called but not all clones. Of the missing ones, under half trace to an unresolved V gene in checked studies; the others have no known cause. A total of approximately 36,000 clones appear in this sample, around nine tenths of them only once. The top ten clonotypes cover 6% to 7.5% of the sample. V loses 5 bases at its end and J loses 2 bases; junction bases beyond the gene matches: 5. Spanning cysteine to phenylalanine, the CDR3 consists of 14 amino acids. The entry retains the CDR3 DNA only, 42 bases that are in frame from base 1. The germline V gene supplies CDR1 ENHRY and CDR2 SYGVKD.

The chain is made from TRBV10-3 and TRBJ2-7; TRBD1 fits 8 bases in the junction. This receptor was obtained from a female donor with multiple sclerosis, enrolled in a pregnancy study. Sample: CD8+ T cells from peripheral blood mononuclear cells, taken in the third trimester of pregnancy. The nucleotide sequence reads TGTGCCATCAGTCCGACAGGGGTGGCCTACGAGCAGTACTTC. It encodes CAISPTGVAYEQYF.